Presented here are 15 T cell receptor beta chains from one specimen sequenced in a study of blood T cells in healthy people across ages. The second PCR ran roughly 7 to 12 cycles with a sample-barcoded 5' primer and J-beta primers. A single record per CDR3 protein comes from TCRdb applying MiXCR to the 5' RACE reads. This table has about a million distinct CDR3 sequences, around 54% appearing once. The sample taken for sequencing was blood. Receptors originate from a woman aged 60 to 75 in good health.

The chain uses TRBV28 and TRBJ2-3; 12 bases fit TRBD2. CDR1 is MDHEN, CDR2 SYDVKM, per germline. Trimming took 5 bases from V and 5 from J; bases not matched to a gene: 8. The CDR3 spans 16 residues. The CDR3 nucleotides read TGTGCCAGCAGTCCCGCGACTAGCGGGGGAGGAGATACGCAGTATTTT. This translates into CASSPATSGGGDTQYF.

The rearrangement joins TRBV20-1 to TRBJ2-1; 10 nucleotides match TRBD2. CDR1 is DFQATT and CDR2 is SNEGSKA in the germline V gene (reference sequence). The CDR3 totals 16 residues. V dropped 3 bases and J dropped 15; count of bases not matched to a gene: 20. In nucleotides, the CDR3 is TGCAGTGCTAGTAGGCCTAGCGGGAGTGGCGGGTGGGGGACGTTCTTC. It codes for CSASRPSGSGGWGTFF.

The chain recombines TRBV3-1 with TRBJ2-7, with D possibly TRBD1 on 6 matching bases. Trimming removed 1 base at V and 6 bases at J, with 13 bases between. CDR1 and CDR2 from the germline V gene are LGHDT and YNNKEL (reference sequence). The CDR3 loop spans 14 amino acids. Here the CDR3 reads CASSQVKAGVEQYF. The CDR3 coding sequence is TGTGCCAGCAGCCAAGTTAAGGCAGGGGTCGAGCAGTACTTC.

The chain recombines TRBV12-3 or TRBV12-4 with TRBJ2-3; 8 nucleotides align to TRBD1. The V gene end was trimmed by 5 bases and the J gene end by 2 bases; junction bases not matched to a gene: 6. The CDR3 is 15 residues long. As DNA, the CDR3 is TGTGCCAGCAGTCAGGGGGCACGGTACACAGATACGCAGTATTTT. Protein: CASSQGARYTDTQYF.

In its sample, this clonotype was seen a few times. The genes are TRBV7-9 and TRBJ2-5; D is possibly TRBD1 (5 bases). The V gene lost 5 bases and the J gene lost 2 bases, with 12 bases spanning the gap. CDR3 length: 14 residues. Germline V gives CDR1 SEHNR, CDR2 FQNEAQ (reference sequence). CDR3 amino acids: CASSLSAGQETQYF. As DNA, the CDR3 is TGTGCCAGCAGCCTATCTGCAGGGCAAGAGACCCAGTACTTC.

In this sample, this clonotype turned up a few times. The rearrangement uses TRBV12-3 or TRBV12-4 and TRBJ1-2, with D tentatively TRBD1 (6 bases). The CDR3 spans 15 residues. V was pared by 5 bases and J by 7 bases, with 20 bases between. DNA for the CDR3: TGTGCCAGCAGTACAACGGACATTCTAGGGGGTGGCTACACCTTC. Translating it yields CASSTTDILGGGYTF.

This clonotype was counted a few times. The chain joins TRBV29-1 to TRBJ2-1, with D unclear. V lost 4 bases, J lost 10 bases, and 20 bases lay in between. CDR1 and CDR2 (germline): SQVTM, ANQGSEA. There are 14 residues in the CDR3. The CDR3 spells CSVAGRTSISEQFF. The CDR3 DNA is TGCAGCGTTGCCGGTCGGACGTCGATATCGGAGCAGTTCTTC.

The gene calls are TRBV3-1 and TRBJ2-2, with 9 nucleotides matching TRBD2. This CDR3 is built from 16 residues. The V and J ends lost 1 base and 4 bases, in that order; junction bases with no gene match: 4. CDR1 is LGHDT, CDR2 YNNKEL, per germline (reference sequence). CDR3 sequence (DNA): TGTGCCAGCAGCCAAGTGCTAGCGGGATCCACCGGGGAGCTGTTTTTT. Translating it yields CASSQVLAGSTGELFF.

The CDR3 is CATKQGNSPLHF. Written as DNA, the CDR3 is TGTGCCACCAAACAGGGGAATTCACCCCTCCACTTT. The chain recombines TRBV6-6 with TRBJ1-6, with 7 bases aligning to TRBD1. The CDR3 totals 12 residues. CDR1 is MNHNY, CDR2 SVGAGI, per germline (reference sequence). V trimming: 10 bases; J trimming: 7 bases; junction bases outside the gene matches: 4.

This clonotype has a count of ten or more. V usage is TRBV12-3 or TRBV12-4 and J usage is TRBJ2-3; the D call may be TRBD1 or TRBD2 (5 bases each). The CDR3 is made up of 16 amino acids. V shed 0 bases and J shed 5 bases, with 15 bases lying between them. The CDR3, as DNA: TGTGCCAGCAGTTTAGCGTTCGGGAACAGGCGAGATACGCAGTATTTT. Its protein is CASSLAFGNRRDTQYF.

About this clonotype: At one end, the junction sequence differs from germline, possibly due to a read error. The gene calls are TRBV5-5 and TRBJ1-2, with D maybe TRBD1 (5 bases). The CDR3 runs to 13 residues. From germline, CDR1 is SGHKS and CDR2 YYEKEE (reference sequence). CDR3 DNA sequence: TGTGCCAGCAGCTTAACAGAGGACACCGTAGACACCTTT. Translating gives CASSLTEDTVDTF.

This clonotype was seen ten or more times. J is TRBJ2-1 and V is TRBV28, with D unresolved. Trimming took 4 bases from V and 15 from J, leaving 19 bases between them. CDR3 length: 13 residues. The germline V gene encodes CDR1 MDHEN and CDR2 SYDVKM. The CDR3 DNA reads as TGTGCCAGCAGTTGGGTCATGCGACATGGGGTGTTCTTC. It yields the protein CASSWVMRHGVFF.

The chain has TRBV3-1 and TRBJ1-2, with no clear D. The ends were cut back, 0 bases at V and 2 bases at J, with 4 bases in the middle. The CDR3 is 13 amino acids. In germline, CDR1 is LGHDT, CDR2 YNNKEL (reference sequence). The DNA for the CDR3 is TGTGCCAGCAGCCAAGAATGGAACTATGGCTACACCTTC. Its protein product is CASSQEWNYGYTF. The whole variable domain, filled in from reference TRBV3-1 and TRBJ1-2, reads DTAVSQTPKYLVTQMGNDKSIKCEQNLGHDTMYWYKQDSKKFLKIMFSYNNKELIINETVPNRFSPKSPDKAHLNLHINSLELGDSAVYFCASSQEWNYGYTFGSGTRLTVV.

The chain uses TRBV7-9 and TRBJ2-3; 7 bases align to TRBD2. J gave up 0 bases and V 5 bases, and 11 bases lay outside the gene matches. CDR1 and CDR2 from the germline V gene are SEHNR and FQNEAQ (reference sequence). The CDR3 has 17 residues. In DNA form, the CDR3 reads TGTGCCAGCAGCCCCCCTCGGATAGCGGGTAGCACAGATACGCAGTATTTT. Encoded protein: CASSPPRIAGSTDTQYF.

The genes are TRBV12-3 or TRBV12-4 and TRBJ2-6; D is perhaps TRBD2 (5 bases). V was pared by 5 bases and J by 9 bases, with 14 bases between. The CDR3 is made up of 14 amino acids. CDR3 bases: TGTGCCAGCAGTCCCGACTATAGGAGCAACGTCCTGACTTTC. Protein product: CASSPDYRSNVLTF.